This TCR beta chain emerged from a study of T cell responses to AZD1222 COVID-19 vaccine. This clone was seen just once. Its antigen is as yet unknown. Broader study findings: Increased Spike-specific TCR breadth and depth were observed after two AZD1222 doses. Researchers took repertoire samples only after the peak T cell response had come.

The table came from immunoSEQ multiplex PCR; TCRdb's copy has only in-frame clones and leaves some out. The sample holds over 150,000 clones, roughly 88% seen once. Trimming removed 5 bases from V and 7 bases from J, with 15 bases in between. CDR1 is SGHTA, CDR2 FQGTGA, per germline. CDR3 length: 14 amino acids. V is TRBV7-3 and J is TRBJ2-1, with D possibly matching TRBD1 (5 bases). The sample consisted of peripheral blood, taken 28 days after the second AZD1222 dose. The TCR originated in an adult who received the AZD1222 COVID-19 vaccine. CDR3 sequence: CASSPSLTENEQFF. The CDR3 nucleotides are TGTGCCAGCAGCCCGAGTTTGACAGAAAATGAGCAGTTCTTC.